This entry lists 5 T cell receptor beta chains sequenced from one sample in a study of T-cell reconstitution after alpha-beta-depleted transplantation in children. Preparation of the TCRbeta library was carried out with unique molecular identifiers. MiXCR, applied by TCRdb to the PCR reads, yields one record per CDR3 protein. The table records more than 200,000 distinct CDR3 sequences, 7% to 9% of them present only once. This specimen was PBMCs, mostly from graft donor cells, taken 360 days after TCRalphabeta/CD19-depleted stem cell transplant. These TCRs come from a male patient between 2 and 9 years old who had a stem cell transplant for acute myeloid leukemia, so the T cells may come from the graft donor.

J is TRBJ1-2 and V is TRBV5-1; D is undetermined. Germline V gene lookup returns CDR1 SGHRS and CDR2 YFSETQ. The CDR3 runs to 13 residues. Trimming removed 6 bases from V and 3 bases from J, with 12 bases in between. The CDR3: CASKFEVDYGYTF. The DNA of the CDR3 is TGCGCCAGCAAATTCGAGGTTGACTATGGCTACACCTTC. Supplemented by reference TRBV5-1 and TRBJ1-2, the full variable domain reads KAGVTQTPRYLIKTRGQQVTLSCSPISGHRSVSWYQQTPGQGLQFLFEYFSETQRNKGNFPGRFSGRQFSNSRSEMNVSTLELGDSALYLCASKFEVDYGYTFGSGTRLTVV.

The rearrangement joins TRBV2 to TRBJ1-2; TRBD1 is a possible D gene (6 bases). The V gene lost 1 base and the J gene lost 7 bases, with 16 bases spanning the gap. CDR1 SNHLY and CDR2 FYNNEI come from the germline V gene. The CDR3 is 15 residues long. Written as DNA, the CDR3 is TGTGCCAGCAGTGAAGGAGGGGCAGGGGCTGGTGGCTACACCTTC. It yields the protein CASSEGGAGAGGYTF.

The chain links TRBV5-1 to TRBJ2-2; TRBD1 aligns across 8 bases. The CDR3 contains 15 residues. In germline, CDR1 is SGHRS, CDR2 YFSETQ. V dropped 4 bases and J dropped 5; count of bases not matched to a gene: 7. CDR3 in DNA: TGCGCCAGCAGCGCAAACACAGGGGGGACCGGGGAGCTGTTTTTT. It codes for CASSANTGGTGELFF.

This clonotype has ten or more counts. The V and J genes are TRBV20-1 and TRBJ1-6, with no clear D. The CDR3 spans 14 residues. Germline CDR1 is DFQATT and CDR2 is SNEGSKA (reference sequence). Trimming stripped 3 bases from V and 3 bases from J, with 9 bases between. The CDR3 sequence: CSARPPRYNSPLHF. The CDR3 bases are TGCAGTGCTAGGCCCCCCCGCTATAATTCACCCCTCCACTTT.

This clonotype was counted ten times or more. V gene TRBV25-1 combines with J gene TRBJ1-2, with 9 nucleotides matching TRBD1. The CDR3 covers 14 residues. Per the germline V gene, CDR1 is MGHDK and CDR2 is SYGVNS. With 0 bases clipped from V and 5 bases from J, the junction kept 1 base outside the gene matches. The DNA of the CDR3 is TGTGCCAGCAGTGAATACGACAGGGGGTATGGCTACACCTTC. The encoded protein is CASSEYDRGYGYTF.